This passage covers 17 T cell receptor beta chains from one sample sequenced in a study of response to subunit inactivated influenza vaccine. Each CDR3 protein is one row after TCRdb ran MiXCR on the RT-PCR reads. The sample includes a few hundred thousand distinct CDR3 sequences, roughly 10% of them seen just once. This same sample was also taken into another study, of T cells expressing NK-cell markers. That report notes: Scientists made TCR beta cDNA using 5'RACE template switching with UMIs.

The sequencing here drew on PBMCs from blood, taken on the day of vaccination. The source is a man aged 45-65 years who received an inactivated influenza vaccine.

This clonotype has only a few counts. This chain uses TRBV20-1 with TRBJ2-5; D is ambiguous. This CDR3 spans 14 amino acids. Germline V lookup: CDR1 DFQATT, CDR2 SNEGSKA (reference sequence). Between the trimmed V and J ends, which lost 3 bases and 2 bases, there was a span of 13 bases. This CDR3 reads CSARSASNQETQYF. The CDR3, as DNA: TGCAGTGCTAGGTCTGCGTCAAATCAAGAGACCCAGTACTTC.

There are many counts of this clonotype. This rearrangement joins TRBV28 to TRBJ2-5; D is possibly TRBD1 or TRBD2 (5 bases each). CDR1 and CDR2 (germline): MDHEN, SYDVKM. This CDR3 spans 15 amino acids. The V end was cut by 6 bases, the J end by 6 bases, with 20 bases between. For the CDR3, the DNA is TGTGCCAGCAGCCCAACGGGGTGGGGCGAAAAGACCCAGTACTTC. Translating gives CASSPTGWGEKTQYF.

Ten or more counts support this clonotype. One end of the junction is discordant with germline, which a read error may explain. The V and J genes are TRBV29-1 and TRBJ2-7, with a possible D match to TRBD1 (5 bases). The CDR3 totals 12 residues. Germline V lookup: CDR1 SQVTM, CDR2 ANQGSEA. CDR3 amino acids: CSVEGQGYEQYF. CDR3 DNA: TGCAGCGTCGAAGGGCAGGGCTACGAGCAGTACTTC.

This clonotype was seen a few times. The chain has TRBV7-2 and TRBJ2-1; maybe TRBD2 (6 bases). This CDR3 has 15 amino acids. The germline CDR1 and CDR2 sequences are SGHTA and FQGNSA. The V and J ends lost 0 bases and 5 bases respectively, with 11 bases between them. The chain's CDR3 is CASSLARGMHNEQFF. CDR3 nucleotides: TGTGCCAGCAGCTTAGCCCGGGGGATGCACAATGAGCAGTTCTTC.

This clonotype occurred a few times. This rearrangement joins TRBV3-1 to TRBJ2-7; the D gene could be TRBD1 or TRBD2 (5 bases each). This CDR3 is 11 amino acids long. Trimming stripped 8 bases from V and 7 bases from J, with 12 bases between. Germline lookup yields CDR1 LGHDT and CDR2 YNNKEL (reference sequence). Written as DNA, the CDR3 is TGTGCCAGCGGGGGAGTGCGGGAGCAGTACTTC. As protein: CASGGVREQYF.

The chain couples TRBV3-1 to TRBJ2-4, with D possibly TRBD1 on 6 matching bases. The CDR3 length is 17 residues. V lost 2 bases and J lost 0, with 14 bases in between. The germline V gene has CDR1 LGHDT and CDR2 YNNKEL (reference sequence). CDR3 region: CASSQYGGRLAKNIQYF. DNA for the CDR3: TGTGCCAGCAGCCAATATGGGGGCCGTCTAGCCAAAAACATTCAGTACTTC.

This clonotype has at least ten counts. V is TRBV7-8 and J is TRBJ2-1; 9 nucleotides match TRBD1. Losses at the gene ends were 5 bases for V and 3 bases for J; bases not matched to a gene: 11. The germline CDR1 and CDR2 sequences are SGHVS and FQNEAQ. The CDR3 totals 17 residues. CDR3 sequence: CASSPSRRDRDYNEQFF. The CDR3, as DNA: TGTGCCAGCAGCCCGAGCCGCCGGGACAGGGACTACAATGAGCAGTTCTTC. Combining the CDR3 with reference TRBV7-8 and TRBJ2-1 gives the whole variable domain GAGVSQSPRYKVAKRGQDVALRCDPISGHVSLFWYQQALGQGPEFLTYFQNEAQLDKSGLPSDRFFAERPEGSVSTLKIQRTQQEDSAVYLCASSPSRRDRDYNEQFFGPGTRLTVL.

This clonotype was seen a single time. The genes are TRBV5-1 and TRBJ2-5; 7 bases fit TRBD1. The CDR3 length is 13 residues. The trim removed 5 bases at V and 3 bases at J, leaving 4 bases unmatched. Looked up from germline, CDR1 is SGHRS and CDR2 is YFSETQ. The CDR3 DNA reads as TGCGCCAGCAGGGGGGACAGAAAAGAGACCCAGTACTTC. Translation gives CASRGDRKETQYF.

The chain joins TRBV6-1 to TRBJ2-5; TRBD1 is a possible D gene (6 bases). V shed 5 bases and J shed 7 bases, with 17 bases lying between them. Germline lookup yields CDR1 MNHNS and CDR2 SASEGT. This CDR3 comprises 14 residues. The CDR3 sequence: CASSTGPALGTQYF. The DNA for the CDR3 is TGTGCCAGCAGTACAGGGCCCGCCCTGGGGACCCAGTACTTC.

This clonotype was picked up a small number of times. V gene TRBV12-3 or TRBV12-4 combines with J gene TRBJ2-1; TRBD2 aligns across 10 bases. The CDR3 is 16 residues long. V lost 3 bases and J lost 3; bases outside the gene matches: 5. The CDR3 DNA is TGTGCCAGCAGTTTTCCGGGACTAGCGTTCTACAATGAGCAGTTCTTC. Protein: CASSFPGLAFYNEQFF.

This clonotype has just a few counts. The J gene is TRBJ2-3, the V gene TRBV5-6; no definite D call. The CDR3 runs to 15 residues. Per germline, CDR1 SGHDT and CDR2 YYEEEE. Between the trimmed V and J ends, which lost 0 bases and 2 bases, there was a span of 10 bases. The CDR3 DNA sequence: TGTGCCAGCAGCTTGGTGGGAACACCCACAGATACGCAGTATTTT. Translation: CASSLVGTPTDTQYF.

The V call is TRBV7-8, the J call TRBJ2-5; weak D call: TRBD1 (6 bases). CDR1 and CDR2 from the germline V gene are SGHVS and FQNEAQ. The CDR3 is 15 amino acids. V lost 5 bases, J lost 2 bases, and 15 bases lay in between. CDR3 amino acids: CASSDRGTFQETQYF. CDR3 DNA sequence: TGTGCCAGCAGCGACCGTGGGACATTTCAAGAGACCCAGTACTTC.

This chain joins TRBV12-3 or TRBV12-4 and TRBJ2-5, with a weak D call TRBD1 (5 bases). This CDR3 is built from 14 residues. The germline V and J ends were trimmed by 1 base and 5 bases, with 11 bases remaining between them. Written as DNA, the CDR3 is TGTGCCAGCAGTTTAGGGCAGGGATGGGAGACCCAGTACTTC. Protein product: CASSLGQGWETQYF.

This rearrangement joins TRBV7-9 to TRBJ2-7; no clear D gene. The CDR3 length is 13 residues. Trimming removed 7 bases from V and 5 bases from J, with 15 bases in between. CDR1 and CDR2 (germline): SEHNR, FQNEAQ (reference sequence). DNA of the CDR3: TGTGCCAGCACGGCAACGACGGTGGACGAGCAGTACTTC. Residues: CASTATTVDEQYF. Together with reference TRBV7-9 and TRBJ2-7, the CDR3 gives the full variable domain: DTGVSQNPRHKITKRGQNVTFRCDPISEHNRLYWYRQTLGQGPEFLTYFQNEAQLEKSRLLSDRFSAERPKGSFSTLEIQRTEQGDSAMYLCASTATTVDEQYFGPGTRLTVT.

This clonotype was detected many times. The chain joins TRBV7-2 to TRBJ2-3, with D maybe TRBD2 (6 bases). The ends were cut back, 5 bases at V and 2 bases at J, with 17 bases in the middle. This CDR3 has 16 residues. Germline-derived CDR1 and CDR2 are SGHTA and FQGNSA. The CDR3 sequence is CASSAPLALVTDTQYF. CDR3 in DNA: TGTGCCAGCAGCGCCCCTCTAGCGTTAGTCACAGATACGCAGTATTTT.

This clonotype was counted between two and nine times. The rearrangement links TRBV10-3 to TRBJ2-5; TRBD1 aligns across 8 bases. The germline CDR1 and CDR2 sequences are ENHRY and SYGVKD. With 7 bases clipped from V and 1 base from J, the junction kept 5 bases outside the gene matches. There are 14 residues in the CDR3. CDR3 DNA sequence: TGTGCCATCAAGGACAGGGTAGGCCAAGAGACCCAGTACTTC. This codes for CAIKDRVGQETQYF.

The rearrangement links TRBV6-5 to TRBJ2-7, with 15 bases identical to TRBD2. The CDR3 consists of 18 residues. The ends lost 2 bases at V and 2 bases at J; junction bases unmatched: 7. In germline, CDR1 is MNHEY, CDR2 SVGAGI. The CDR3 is CASSYLEGLAGGTYEQYF. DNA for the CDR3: TGTGCCAGCAGTTACCTGGAGGGACTAGCGGGGGGTACCTACGAGCAGTACTTC.